This TCR beta chain was retrieved from a study of T cells in Graves' hyperthyroidism and ophthalmopathy. Overall study: Blood from the periphery was taken at initial diagnosis, before any treatment.

Turning to this clonotype: What it binds is not known.

RNA transcripts gave rise to amplified TCR beta CDR3 regions. During a first-round RT-PCR of the TCR CDR3, the HTBI primer set was used. TCRdb analysed the multiplex PCR reads with MiXCR anew, one entry per CDR3 protein. The sample lists 450,000 to 600,000 distinct CDR3 sequences, less than 20% occurring once. Diagnosis relied on clinical symptoms, serum thyroxine and TRAb, thyroid ultrasound and orbital computed tomography. Regarding the study as a whole: Within blood appeared most thyroid clonotypes that had expanded above 0.001.

Germline loops: CDR1 SGHKS, CDR2 YYEKEE (reference sequence). The germline V and J ends were trimmed by 2 bases and 7 bases, with 12 bases remaining between them. The CDR3 totals 14 residues. The chain couples TRBV5-5 to TRBJ1-4, with TRBD1 as a possible D gene (6 bases). Sequencing was carried out using blood. The source of this sequence is a man in his forties with Graves' ophthalmopathy. This CDR3 reads CASSFGRGGEKLFF. The CDR3 coding sequence is TGTGCCAGCAGCTTTGGCAGGGGCGGTGAAAAACTGTTTTTT.